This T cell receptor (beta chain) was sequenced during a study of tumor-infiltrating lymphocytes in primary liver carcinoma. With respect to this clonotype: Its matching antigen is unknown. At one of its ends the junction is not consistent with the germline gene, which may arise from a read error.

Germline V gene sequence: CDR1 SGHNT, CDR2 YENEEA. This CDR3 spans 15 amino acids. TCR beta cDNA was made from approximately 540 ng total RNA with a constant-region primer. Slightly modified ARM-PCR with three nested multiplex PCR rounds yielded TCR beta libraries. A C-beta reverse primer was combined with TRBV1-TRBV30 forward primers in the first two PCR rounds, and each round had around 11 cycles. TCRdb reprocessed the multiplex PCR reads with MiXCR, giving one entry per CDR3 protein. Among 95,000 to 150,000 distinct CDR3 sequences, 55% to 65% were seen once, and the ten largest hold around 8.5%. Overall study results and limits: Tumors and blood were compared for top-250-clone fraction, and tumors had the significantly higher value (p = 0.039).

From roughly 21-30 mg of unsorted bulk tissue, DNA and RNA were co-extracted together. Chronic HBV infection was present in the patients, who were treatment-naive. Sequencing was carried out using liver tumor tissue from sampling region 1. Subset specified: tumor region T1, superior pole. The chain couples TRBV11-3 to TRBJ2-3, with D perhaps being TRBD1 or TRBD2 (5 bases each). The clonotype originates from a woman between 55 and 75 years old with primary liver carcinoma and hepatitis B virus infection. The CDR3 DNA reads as TGTGTCAGCAGCCTTGGGACGCCGGGGACAGATACGCAGTATTTT. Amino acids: CVSSLGTPGTDTQYF.